This T cell receptor (beta chain) was identified in a study of persistence of HIV-infected CD4 T cells. About the study: Anti-CD3/anti-CD28 stimulation activated a higher proportion of cells than antigen stimulation, with lower memory fraction.

Remarks on this clone: Its antigen is not known.

The CDR3 length is 19 residues. After removal of 4 bases from V and 5 bases from J, the junction contained 21 bases not matched to a gene. Germline V gene lookup returns CDR1 SGHTA and CDR2 FQGTGA. This nonspecific control used anti-CD3/anti-CD28 bead stimulation of CD4+ T cells. CD4+ T cells upregulating both CD40 ligand and CD69 were sorted as responding cells. Inclusion required CMV-positive serology and CD4+ counts above 400 cells/uL. Study-wide results and limits: Compared with CD3/CD28-stimulated cells, CMV- and Gag-responding cells showed lower TCRbeta richness. Antigen-responding cells were enriched for degenerate expanded CDR3beta sequences.

This was the immunoSEQ version 4 assay in survey mode. The method was immunoSEQ multiplex PCR; TCRdb's version includes in-frame clones alone and lacks a portion of them. This repertoire shows 35,000 to 50,000 clones, about 89% found once; its top ten account for around 1.8%. J is TRBJ2-3 and V is TRBV7-3, with TRBD2 matching over 7 bases. The TCR comes from an adult man with HIV who was CMV-seropositive. This specimen consisted of CD4+ T cells sorted from PBMCs after approximately 19-hour stimulation, obtained from a patient who received antiretroviral therapy. DNA of the CDR3: TGTGCCAGCAGCTCCCGAGGGGTACGAGCTAGCGGCCGTCAAGATACGCAGTATTTT. Amino acid sequence: CASSSRGVRASGRQDTQYF.